The sequence of this TCR beta chain was determined in a study of cytomegalovirus exposure and HLA in healthy donors. Study findings and constraints: Association of around 17,000 TCR beta sequences with HLA alleles was found at 0.05 false discovery rate in a later analysis.

The PCR ran on 60 Vbeta and 13 Jbeta primers. Here immunoSEQ multiplex PCR was the method, and the copy in TCRdb shows in-frame clones only, minus some. Of 200,000 to 250,000 clones listed, 60% to 80% are singletons. The CDR3 contains 12 residues. Germline trimming cut 4 bases from V and 6 bases from J; bases unmatched to any gene: 4. Looked up from germline, CDR1 is SQVTM and CDR2 is ANQGSEA. On this clone itself: Its antigen is as yet unknown. The sample carries other DNA sequences with the same CDR3.

The specimen sequenced was PBMCs. The TCR originated in a man between 18 and 35 years old in good health and CMV-seronegative. This chain uses TRBV29-1 with TRBJ2-3; 7 nucleotides match TRBD1. This CDR3 is CSVGQGGDTQYF. The CDR3 bases are TGCAGCGTTGGACAGGGCGGCGATACGCAGTATTTT.